The entry below describes one T cell receptor (beta chain). CDR1 and CDR2 (germline): MNHNY, SVGAGI (reference sequence). The CDR3 extends over 14 amino acids. With 9 bases removed from V and 4 bases from J, the gap between germline ends came to 16 bases. The record originates from a study of immune characterization of retroperitoneal liposarcoma. TCRdb analysed the PCR reads with MiXCR anew, one entry per CDR3 protein. Seen here are under 20,000 distinct CDR3 sequences, 35% to 40% observed once, and the top ten hold 7.4%. The chain combines TRBV6-6 with TRBJ2-1; no definite D call. The clonotype comes from a male donor with retroperitoneal liposarcoma. The material sequenced was blood. The CDR3 loop reads CASAIGEIYNEQFF. CDR3 coding DNA: TGTGCCAGTGCCATAGGTGAAATATACAATGAGCAGTTCTTC.